This T cell receptor beta chain emerged from a study of identical twins. Findings of the study overall: Possibly, invariant MAIT and iNKT cells partly confounded zero-insertion analyses.

A note on this clonotype: Its antigen remains unidentified.

The V segment lost 2 bases and the J segment 8 bases; nucleotides outside the gene matches: 18. Per germline, CDR1 SGHRS and CDR2 YFSETQ. The CDR3 extends over 18 amino acids. Each CDR3 protein is one row after TCRdb ran MiXCR on the 5' RACE reads. The data contain hundreds of thousands of distinct CDR3 sequences, 5.5% to 6.5% of them singletons. Sequenced input: naive T cells sorted from blood. The chain couples TRBV5-1 to TRBJ2-4, with 8 bases matching TRBD1. The origin of this receptor is a man between 18 and 35 years old in good health. The CDR3 loop is CASSFFDGSGGPQDIQYF. In DNA, the CDR3 is TGCGCCAGCAGCTTTTTTGATGGGTCAGGGGGCCCGCAGGACATTCAGTACTTC.